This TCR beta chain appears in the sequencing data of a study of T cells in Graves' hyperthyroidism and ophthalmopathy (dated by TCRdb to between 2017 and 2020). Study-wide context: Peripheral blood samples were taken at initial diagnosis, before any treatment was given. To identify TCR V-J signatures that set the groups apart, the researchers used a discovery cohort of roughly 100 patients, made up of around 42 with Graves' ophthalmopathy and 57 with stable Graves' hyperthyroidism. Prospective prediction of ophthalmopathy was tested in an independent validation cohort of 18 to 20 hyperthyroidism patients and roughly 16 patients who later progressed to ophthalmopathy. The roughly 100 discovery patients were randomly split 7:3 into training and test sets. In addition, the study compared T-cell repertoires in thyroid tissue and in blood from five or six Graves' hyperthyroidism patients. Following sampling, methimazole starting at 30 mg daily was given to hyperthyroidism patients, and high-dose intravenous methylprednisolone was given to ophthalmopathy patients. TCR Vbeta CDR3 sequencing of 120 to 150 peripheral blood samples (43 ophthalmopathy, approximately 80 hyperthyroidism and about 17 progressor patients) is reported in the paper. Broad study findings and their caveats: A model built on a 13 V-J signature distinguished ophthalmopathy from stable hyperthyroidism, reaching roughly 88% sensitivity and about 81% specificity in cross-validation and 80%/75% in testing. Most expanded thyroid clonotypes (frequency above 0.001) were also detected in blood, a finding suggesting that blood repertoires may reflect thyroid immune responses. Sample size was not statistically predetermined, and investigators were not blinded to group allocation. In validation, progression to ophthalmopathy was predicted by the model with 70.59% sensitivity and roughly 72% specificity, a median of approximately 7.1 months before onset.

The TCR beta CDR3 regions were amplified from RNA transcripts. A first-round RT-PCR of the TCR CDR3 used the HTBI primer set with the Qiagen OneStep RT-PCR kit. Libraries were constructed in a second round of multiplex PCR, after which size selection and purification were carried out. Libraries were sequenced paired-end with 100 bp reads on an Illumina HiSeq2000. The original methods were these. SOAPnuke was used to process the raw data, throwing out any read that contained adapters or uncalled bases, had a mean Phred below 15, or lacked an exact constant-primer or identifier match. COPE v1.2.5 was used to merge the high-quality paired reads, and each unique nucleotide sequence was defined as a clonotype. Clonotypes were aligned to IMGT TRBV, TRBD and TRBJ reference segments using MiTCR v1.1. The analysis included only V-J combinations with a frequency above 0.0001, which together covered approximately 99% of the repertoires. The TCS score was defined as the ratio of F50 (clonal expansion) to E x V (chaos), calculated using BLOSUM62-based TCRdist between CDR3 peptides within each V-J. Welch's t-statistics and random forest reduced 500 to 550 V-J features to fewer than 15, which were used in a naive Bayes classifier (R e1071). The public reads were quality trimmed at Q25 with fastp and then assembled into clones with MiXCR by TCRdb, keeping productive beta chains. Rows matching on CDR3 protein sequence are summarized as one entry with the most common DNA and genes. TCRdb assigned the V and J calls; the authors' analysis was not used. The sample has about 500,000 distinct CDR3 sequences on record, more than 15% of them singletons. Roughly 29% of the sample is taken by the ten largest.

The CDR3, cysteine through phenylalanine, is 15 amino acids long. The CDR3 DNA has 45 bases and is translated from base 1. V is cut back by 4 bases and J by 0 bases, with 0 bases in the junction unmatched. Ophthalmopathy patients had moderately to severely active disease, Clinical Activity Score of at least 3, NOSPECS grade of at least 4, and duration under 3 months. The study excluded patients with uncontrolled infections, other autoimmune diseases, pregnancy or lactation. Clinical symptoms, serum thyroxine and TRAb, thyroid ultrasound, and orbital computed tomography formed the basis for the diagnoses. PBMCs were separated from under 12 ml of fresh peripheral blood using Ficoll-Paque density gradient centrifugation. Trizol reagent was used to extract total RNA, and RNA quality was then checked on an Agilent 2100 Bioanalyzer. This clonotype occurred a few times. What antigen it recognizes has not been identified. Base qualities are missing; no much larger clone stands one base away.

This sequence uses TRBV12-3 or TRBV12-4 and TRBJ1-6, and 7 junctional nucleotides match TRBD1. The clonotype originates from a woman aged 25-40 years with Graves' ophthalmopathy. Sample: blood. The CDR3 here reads CASSYRGSYNSPLHF. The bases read TGTGCCAGCAGTTACAGGGGCTCCTATAATTCACCCCTCCACTTT.